The 17 T cell receptor beta chains given below trace back to one sample, sequenced in a study of blood T cell repertoires in COVID-19. Profiling relied on immunoSEQ multiplex PCR, and the TCRdb table lists in-frame clones only, not all of them. This table has about 180,000 clones, 88% appearing once. Sequencing was done on a sample of PBMCs or T cells enriched from blood (not recorded which). Receptor source: a woman aged 18 to 35 who had recovered from COVID-19.

The gene calls are TRBV10-3 and TRBJ2-1; TRBD2 matches 8 bases. The CDR3 has 14 amino acids. The germline V gene has CDR1 ENHRY and CDR2 SYGVKD. J gave up 0 bases and V 9 bases, and 4 bases lay outside the gene matches. The DNA for the CDR3 is TGTGCCATACAGCGGGAGAACTCCTACAATGAGCAGTTCTTC. Protein product: CAIQRENSYNEQFF.

This chain connects TRBV4-3 to TRBJ2-7, with D perhaps TRBD1 (7 bases). The CDR3 totals 15 residues. The V end was cut by 4 bases, the J end by 1 base, with 14 bases between. CDR1 is LGHNA and CDR2 is YSLEER in the germline V gene. CDR3 sequence reads: CASSPRETGSYEQYF. The CDR3 coding sequence is TGCGCCAGCAGCCCCCGGGAGACAGGGTCCTACGAGCAGTACTTC.

The table lists this clone with a few counts. V usage is TRBV21-1 and J usage is TRBJ1-2. TRBV21-1 is listed as a pseudogene. The CDR3 contains 20 residues. CDR3 loop: CASSKGKDPKRGFNTLGYTF. DNA of the CDR3: TGTGCCAGCAGCAAAGGGAAGGACCCGAAACGGGGATTCAACACATTGGGCTACACCTTC.

This clone was seen repeatedly, ten times or more. V gene TRBV28 combines with J gene TRBJ2-7, with D possibly matching TRBD2 (5 bases). Between the trimmed V and J ends, which lost 3 bases and 0 bases, there was a span of 15 bases. CDR3 length: 16 residues. Germline V lookup: CDR1 MDHEN, CDR2 SYDVKM. In nucleotides, the CDR3 is TGTGCCAGCAGTTTGAGATACCCCGGGGACTCCTACGAGCAGTACTTC. Its protein is CASSLRYPGDSYEQYF.

This clone occurred a few times. This sequence joins TRBV7-2 and TRBJ2-1; D not certain. Between the trimmed V and J ends, which lost 1 base and 15 bases, there was a span of 13 bases. Germline-derived CDR1 and CDR2 are SGHTA and FQGNSA. This CDR3 is 12 amino acids long. CDR3 nucleotide sequence: TGTGCCAGCAGCTTAGATGCAGGATCAGGGTTCTTC. Protein sequence: CASSLDAGSGFF.

The chain employs TRBV18 and TRBJ2-2, with 9 bases aligning to TRBD1. V lost 4 bases to trimming and J lost 5 bases; unmatched junction nucleotides: 8. This CDR3 is 16 amino acids long. Germline V lookup: CDR1 KGHSH, CDR2 LQKENI. The CDR3 DNA reads as TGTGCCAGCTCACTCGGGACAGGGCTCTCGACCGGGGAGCTGTTTTTT. It specifies CASSLGTGLSTGELFF.

The rearrangement joins TRBV5-4 to TRBJ2-7, with 10 bases matching TRBD1. V lost 5 bases to trimming and J lost 3 bases; unmatched junction nucleotides: 11. CDR1 and CDR2 (germline): SGHNT, YYREEE (reference sequence). This CDR3 is built from 16 residues. DNA of the CDR3: TGTGCCAGCAGTCCAGACAGGGGGCAAGGATACTACGAGCAGTACTTC. It encodes CASSPDRGQGYYEQYF. Looking up the rest from reference TRBV5-4 and TRBJ2-7 gives the full variable domain: ETGVTQSPTHLIKTRGQQVTLRCSSQSGHNTVSWYQQALGQGPQFIFQYYREEENGRGNFPPRFSGLQFPNYSSELNVNALELDDSALYLCASSPDRGQGYYEQYFGPGTRLTVT.

This rearrangement joins TRBV6-6 to TRBJ1-2; D may be TRBD1 (6 bases). Germline assignment: CDR1 MNHNY and CDR2 SVGAGI (reference sequence). The V and J ends lost 3 bases and 8 bases respectively, with 16 bases between them. The CDR3 loop spans 14 amino acids. The DNA of the CDR3 is TGTGCCAGCAGTTATAGGGGGGGACCAGAGGGCTACACCTTC. As protein: CASSYRGGPEGYTF.

The V gene is TRBV7-9, the J gene TRBJ1-6, with D possibly matching TRBD1 (6 bases). CDR1 and CDR2 (germline): SEHNR, FQNEAQ (reference sequence). The V end lost 5 bases, the J end lost 9 bases, and 23 bases lay between the germline ends. The CDR3 covers 17 residues. The CDR3 loop reads CASSQDLDRFQFSPLHF. The DNA for the CDR3 is TGTGCCAGCAGCCAGGACCTAGACAGGTTCCAATTTTCACCCCTCCACTTT.

The chain uses TRBV4-1 and TRBJ2-1; 8 bases map to TRBD2. CDR3 length: 17 amino acids. Germline V gives CDR1 MGHRA, CDR2 YSYEKL. V lost 0 bases to trimming and J lost 3 bases; unmatched junction nucleotides: 7. The CDR3 spells CASSQDAGTSSYNEQFF. The CDR3 DNA reads TGCGCCAGCAGCCAAGATGCCGGGACTAGTAGCTACAATGAGCAGTTCTTC.

This rearrangement joins TRBV7-9 to TRBJ2-1; D unclear. Trimming stripped 1 base from V and 8 bases from J, with 6 bases between. The CDR3 sequence is 12 residues long. Germline V gene sequence: CDR1 SEHNR, CDR2 FQNEAQ (reference sequence). Here the CDR3 reads CASSLVNDEQFF. As DNA, the CDR3 is TGTGCCAGCAGCTTAGTAAATGATGAGCAGTTCTTC.

The chain links TRBV3-1 (or the pseudogene TRBV3-2) to TRBJ2-7, with 7 bases lining up with TRBD1. CDR3 length: 15 amino acids. In germline, CDR1 is LGHDT, CDR2 YNNKEL (reference sequence). V trimming: 4 bases; J trimming: 5 bases; junction bases outside the gene matches: 11. The CDR3 reads CASSLRQGSTDEQYF. The CDR3 DNA follows: TGTGCCAGCAGCCTACGACAGGGCTCTACCGACGAGCAGTACTTC.

V and J are TRBV30 and TRBJ1-1; possible D gene TRBD1, 6 bases. This CDR3 has 14 residues. V was trimmed by 5 bases and J by 4 bases, leaving 17 bases between them. Per the germline V gene, CDR1 is GTSNPN and CDR2 is SVGIG (reference sequence). The CDR3 bases are TGTGCCTGGTCGCCCCTAATAGGGGGCACTGAAGCTTTCTTT. Encoded protein: CAWSPLIGGTEAFF.

The J gene is TRBJ2-2, the V gene TRBV5-1; 9 bases are a match to TRBD2. V was clipped by 3 bases and J by 4 bases; unmatched bases: 7. The CDR3 runs to 16 residues. Germline-derived CDR1 and CDR2 are SGHRS and YFSETQ. This CDR3 reads CASSWEGLAITGELFF. Here the CDR3 DNA reads TGCGCCAGCAGCTGGGAGGGACTAGCCATCACCGGGGAGCTGTTTTTT. The full variable domain, completed using reference TRBV5-1 and TRBJ2-2, is KAGVTQTPRYLIKTRGQQVTLSCSPISGHRSVSWYQQTPGQGLQFLFEYFSETQRNKGNFPGRFSGRQFSNSRSEMNVSTLELGDSALYLCASSWEGLAITGELFFGEGSRLTVL.

The chain links TRBV5-5 to TRBJ2-7; 7 bases map to TRBD2. The CDR3 consists of 17 residues. CDR1 SGHKS and CDR2 YYEKEE come from the germline V gene (reference sequence). J gave up 5 bases and V 1 base, and 15 bases lay outside the gene matches. The CDR3 is CASSLTTDLGGRDEQYF. The DNA of the CDR3 is TGTGCCAGCAGCTTGACGACAGATTTGGGCGGGAGAGACGAGCAGTACTTC.

The J gene is TRBJ1-1, the V gene TRBV5-4, with D perhaps matching TRBD1 (6 bases). CDR1 is SGHNT and CDR2 is YYREEE in the germline V gene (reference sequence). Trimming shortened V by 4 bases and J by 1 base, and 14 bases separated the two germline ends. The CDR3 runs to 15 residues. In nucleotides, the CDR3 is TGTGCCAGCAGCCACGCAGGGGAATCGAACACTGAAGCTTTCTTT. It specifies CASSHAGESNTEAFF.

This clone has a single count. This chain joins TRBV10-2 and TRBJ2-1; TRBD1 agrees at 9 bases. CDR1 WSHSY and CDR2 SAAADI come from the germline V gene. V shed 3 bases, J shed 4 bases, and the junction held 4 bases outside the gene matches. The CDR3 has 15 amino acids. CDR3 residues: CASSDPDRGYNEQFF. In DNA form, the CDR3 reads TGCGCCAGCAGTGATCCGGACAGGGGATACAATGAGCAGTTCTTC.